Given below is one T cell receptor beta chain in context. The table lists this clone with a count of one. Its binding antigen is unknown. No much larger clone exists at a distance of one base, and base qualities are not known. The data are from a study of T cell responses to AZD1222 COVID-19 vaccine (TCRdb year 2021). Notes on the research overall: Because spike-specific TCR depth and breadth did not differ between the two schedules, AZD1222 recipients who got a second dose at roughly 4 weeks were pooled with those who got a second dose at roughly 12 weeks. A total of about 230 trial participants underwent TCR sequencing, of whom 207 received two doses of AZD1222 and about 25 received two doses of the MenACWY control vaccine. Trial participants were enrolled by age into subgroups of 18-55, 56-69 and 70-plus years, and around 150, 28 and 57 TCR-sequenced participants, respectively, were included in these subgroups. General conclusions and limits of the study: No day 14 peak-response samples were available, so repertoires were characterized only after the peak T cell response. The vaccine-associated CD4 TCRs covered the entire spike protein, and the dominant responses fell in regions 160-218 and 743-854. In the small 56-69-year group, the increase in depth fell short of significance, most likely because of low power. Conclusions about previously exposed vaccinees are limited because only a handful of AZD1222 recipients were SARS-CoV-2 seropositive at baseline. Nearly half of unique spike-specific TCRs reportedly recognized epitopes outside regions mutated in the B.1.351 and B.1.1.7 variants. After two AZD1222 doses, both the breadth and the depth of spike-specific TCRs were significantly higher than at day 0 and than in MenACWY recipients. Participants were mostly white British, with more females than males. The authors suggested clonal diversity may have been underestimated.

According to the germline V gene, CDR1 reads KGHDR and CDR2 reads SFDVKD. CDR3 length: 11 amino acids, cysteine to phenylalanine. Only the CDR3 DNA is retained, 33 bases long and in frame from the first base. The germline ends are 6 bases apart after V is trimmed by 4 bases and J by 7 bases. This specimen's time point label, interpreted: baseline before first vaccination. Vaccinee samples were obtained from the UK trials COV001 and COV002, which included a single-blind randomized controlled phase 2/3 trial of AZD1222 (ChAdOx1 nCoV-19) in healthy adults. Trial participant PBMC samples were collected at day 0 and day 28 after the second dose for TCRbeta chain sequencing. The CDR3 regions of human TCRbeta chains were analyzed by immunosequencing. In the authors' own workflow: TCRs in the repertoires were compared against a reference library of SARS-CoV-2-specific TCRs that had been generated with the MIRA antigen-specificity platform. Breadth was defined as the fraction of unique TCRs that were SARS-CoV-2-associated. Depth was defined as the fraction of total T cells that were SARS-CoV-2-associated. Using the MIRA data, each spike-specific TCR was assigned both to the spike region to which the TCR was reactive and to a CD4 or CD8 class. Log10-transformed breadth and depth values were compared by one-way ANOVA with Sidak's multiple comparisons tests. TCRdb re-hosts the immuneACCESS table, in-frame sequences only. Its copies lack some clones; in the studies checked, an unresolved V gene accounts for under half of them, and the cause for the rest is not known. D and trimming were read from the DNA, whereas the V and J calls and clone size are those reported in that table. The sample contains more than 110,000 clones, more than 85% of them found a single time. The ten biggest clones cover around 2.7% of the sample.

The material sequenced was peripheral blood, taken on day 0 of AZD1222 vaccination. The rearranged chain carries TRBV24-1 and TRBJ1-2; no D gene can be assigned with confidence. This receptor was obtained from an adult in good health. The nucleotide sequence reads TGTGCCACCAGTGACCCTTTTGGCTACACCTTC. The resulting protein is CATSDPFGYTF.